The sample holds many counts of the clone carrying this T cell receptor beta chain. The antigen remains unidentified. TCRdb passed the RACE reads through MiXCR, listing each CDR3 protein once. Of about 84,000 distinct CDR3 sequences detected, 10% appear once; the ten largest clones hold around 5%. The source of the sample is a study of human T cells and chemical hapten exposure. Documented time point: patch test 2, 6 weeks after DPC sensitization. The treatment: therapeutic diphenylcyclopropenone sensitization with weekly scalp DPC. The V end lost 5 bases, the J end lost 8 bases, and 13 bases lay between the germline ends. CDR1 and CDR2 (germline): MNHEY, SVGAGI. The CDR3 is 14 amino acids. Whole-study results and caveats: Expanded TCRs formed significantly more large CDR3 similarity clusters than controls.

The specimen was whole blood, collected in connection with sensitization to the hapten diphenylcyclopropenone (DPC). The TCR sequence derives from a woman aged 45 to 65 with alopecia areata. Some clones in this sample may be carry-over from other donors' samples. The chain uses TRBV6-5 and TRBJ1-6; D gene unclear. CDR3 sequence (DNA): TGTGCCAGCAGTGAGCGTGGGAGGGATTCACCCCTCCACTTT. Its translation is CASSERGRDSPLHF.